Listed below are T cell receptor beta chains from one sample, sequenced in a study of CD8 T cells in Susac syndrome. One entry per CDR3 protein, called by TCRdb with MiXCR from the immunoSEQ multiplex PCR reads. The sample carries 200,000 or so distinct CDR3 sequences, about 90% recorded once. The sequenced sample was CD8+ T cells from PBMCs. The receptor set was obtained from a human donor with multiple sclerosis. CDR3s include the opening cysteine and the closing phenylalanine or tryptophan.

J: TRBJ2-2; V: TRBV5-4; CDR3: CASRQSSGLTGELFF
J: TRBJ2-7; V: TRBV7-9; CDR3: CASSQTDAYEQYF
J: TRBJ2-3; V: TRBV7-2; CDR3: CASSLASQGGYTDTQYF
J: TRBJ2-1; V: TRBV20-1; CDR3: CSARNFYNEQFF
J: TRBJ2-5; V: TRBV12-3/TRBV12-4; CDR3: CASSTGGETQYF
J: TRBJ1-5; V: TRBV19; CDR3: CASSKRDSLNQPQHF
J: TRBJ2-1; V: TRBV12-3/TRBV12-4; CDR3: CASSTESYNEQFF
J: TRBJ2-7; V: TRBV29-1; CDR3: CSVEPDVGEQYF
J: TRBJ1-2; V: TRBV12-3/TRBV12-4; CDR3: CASRYTDSDYGYTF
J: TRBJ2-6; V: TRBV7-8; CDR3: CASRRIVWTQESGANVLTF
J: TRBJ1-2; V: TRBV29-1; CDR3: CSALAGGGNYGYTF
J: TRBJ1-2; V: TRBV14; CDR3: CASSHLNVGTGPSDGYTF
J: TRBJ2-3; V: TRBV23-1; CDR3: CASTRPGDRAADTQYF
J: TRBJ2-3; V: TRBV28; CDR3: CASSLGQFYRTDTQYF
J: TRBJ1-3; V: TRBV4-1; CDR3: CASSPEGTHISGNTIYF
J: TRBJ2-3; V: TRBV20-1; CDR3: CSAPSPGLAGPTDTQYF
J: TRBJ1-4; V: TRBV10-3; CDR3: CAISELWTGSNEKLFF
J: TRBJ1-2; V: TRBV9; CDR3: CASSVESRPPNYGYTF
J: TRBJ2-7; V: TRBV27; CDR3: CASSLSSGGLSYEQYF
J: TRBJ2-2; V: TRBV15; CDR3: CATSRENLAGELFF
J: TRBJ1-2; V: TRBV3-1; CDR3: CASSRQGQGDVYGYTF
J: TRBJ1-4; V: TRBV7-9; CDR3: CASSPVLTNEKLFF
J: TRBJ1-6; V: TRBV7-9; CDR3: CASSLADRATLHF
J: TRBJ1-6; V: TRBV13; CDR3: CASRSTGGLRGSYNSPLHF
J: TRBJ2-3; V: TRBV9; CDR3: CASSVAPGSTDTQYF
J: TRBJ2-1; V: TRBV12-5; CDR3: CASGFRGGSTDEQFF
J: TRBJ2-1; V: TRBV13; CDR3: CASSLGSQGGNEQFF
J: TRBJ2-7; V: TRBV30; CDR3: CAWSVPSVEQYF
J: TRBJ2-7; V: TRBV20-1; CDR3: CSATTLPGGPYEQYF
J: TRBJ2-7; V: TRBV30; CDR3: CAWSVGWGQQYF
J: TRBJ2-3; V: TRBV21-1; CDR3: CASSKETMGWSTHTQYF
J: TRBJ2-7; V: TRBV7-9; CDR3: CASSPMGPPGYEQYF
J: TRBJ1-1; V: TRBV5-4; CDR3: CASSFFVTGTEDTEAFF